This T cell receptor (beta chain) emerged from a study of CD8+ T cells in alopecia areata. Overall study: The SALT score measured affected scalp surface percentage in treated patients.

Findings and caveats of the study: TCRs were shared less clearly across patients than in mice, possibly for HLA-related reasons.

The ends lost 5 bases at V and 1 base at J; junction bases unmatched: 9. The length of the CDR3 is 16 residues. Germline V gene sequence: CDR1 MNHNY, CDR2 SVGAGI (reference sequence). A note on this clone: What it binds is unknown.

Extracted RNA was reverse transcribed into cDNA, the sequencing template. Profiled with immunoSEQ multiplex PCR; TCRdb holds only in-frame clones, not every one. The table shows fewer than 100,000 clones, with just over 70% occurring only once. Treatment here: oral pan-JAK inhibitor, 5-10 mg twice daily. The chain joins TRBV6-6 to TRBJ2-7; 9 positions agree with TRBD1. The source of this sequence is a human donor with alopecia areata. The input for sequencing was CD8+ T cells sorted from blood, taken around week 46, from a patient treated with tofacitinib. For the CDR3, the DNA is TGTGCCAGCAGTAGCGACGGGACAGGGTTTTCCTACGAGCAGTACTTC. Its protein is CASSSDGTGFSYEQYF.